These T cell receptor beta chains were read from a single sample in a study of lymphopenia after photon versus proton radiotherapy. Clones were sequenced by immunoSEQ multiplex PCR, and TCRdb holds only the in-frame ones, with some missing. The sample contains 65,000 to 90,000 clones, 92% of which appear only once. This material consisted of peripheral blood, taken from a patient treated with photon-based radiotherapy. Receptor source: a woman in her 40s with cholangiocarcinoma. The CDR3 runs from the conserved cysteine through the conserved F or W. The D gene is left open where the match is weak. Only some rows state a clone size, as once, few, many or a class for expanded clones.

CDR3aa: CASSKRGTGEEETQYF
v_gene: TRBV21-1
j_gene: TRBJ2-5
d_gene: -
abundance: once

CDR3aa: CASHPQGLGEQYF
v_gene: TRBV27
j_gene: TRBJ2-7
d_gene: -
abundance: -

CDR3aa: CASSPVVAGDTQYF
v_gene: TRBV27
j_gene: TRBJ2-5
d_gene: TRBD2
abundance: -

CDR3aa: CAQLHRGQVRAEAFF
v_gene: TRBV2
j_gene: TRBJ1-1
d_gene: TRBD1
abundance: -

CDR3aa: CATSRDRAGGLLEQFF
v_gene: TRBV15
j_gene: TRBJ2-1
d_gene: TRBD2
abundance: -

CDR3aa: CASKLAGGNEQFF
v_gene: TRBV5-1
j_gene: TRBJ2-1
d_gene: TRBD2
abundance: -

CDR3aa: CASSVGGQAAGGYTF
v_gene: TRBV9
j_gene: TRBJ1-2
d_gene: TRBD1
abundance: -

CDR3aa: CAISESNRGLNTGELFF
v_gene: TRBV10-3
j_gene: TRBJ2-2
d_gene: TRBD1
abundance: -

CDR3aa: CASSLASGSDGYTF
v_gene: TRBV5-1
j_gene: TRBJ1-2
d_gene: -
abundance: -

CDR3aa: CASSQDPGALTEAFF
v_gene: TRBV4-3
j_gene: TRBJ1-1
d_gene: -
abundance: -

CDR3aa: CASSSYLDTQYF
v_gene: TRBV7-6
j_gene: TRBJ2-3
d_gene: -
abundance: -

CDR3aa: CATSAPMGPLHF
v_gene: TRBV15
j_gene: TRBJ1-6
d_gene: -
abundance: -

CDR3aa: CASRAGGPIDTQYF
v_gene: TRBV5-1
j_gene: TRBJ2-3
d_gene: TRBD2
abundance: -

CDR3aa: CASSPRGQGASSYEQYF
v_gene: TRBV9
j_gene: TRBJ2-7
d_gene: TRBD1
abundance: -